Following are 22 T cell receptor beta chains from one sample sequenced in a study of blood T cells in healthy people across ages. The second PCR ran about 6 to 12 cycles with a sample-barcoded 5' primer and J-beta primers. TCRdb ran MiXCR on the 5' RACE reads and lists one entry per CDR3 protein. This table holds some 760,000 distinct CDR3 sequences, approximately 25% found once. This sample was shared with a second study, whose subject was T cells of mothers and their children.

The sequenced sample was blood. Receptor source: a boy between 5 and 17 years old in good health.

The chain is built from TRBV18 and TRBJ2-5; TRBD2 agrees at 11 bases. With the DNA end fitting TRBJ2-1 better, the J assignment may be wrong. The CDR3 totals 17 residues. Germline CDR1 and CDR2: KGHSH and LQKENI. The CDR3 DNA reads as TGTGCCAGCTCCTATCGACTAGCGGGAACGCCCCTCAATGAGCAGTTCTTC. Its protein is CASSYRLAGTPLNEQFF.

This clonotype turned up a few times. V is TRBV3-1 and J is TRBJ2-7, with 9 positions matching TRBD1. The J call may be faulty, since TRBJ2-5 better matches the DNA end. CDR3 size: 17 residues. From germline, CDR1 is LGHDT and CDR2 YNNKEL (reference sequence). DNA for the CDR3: TGTGCCAGCAGCCAAAACCCTCCGGGACAGGGCGGCGAGACCCAGTACTTC. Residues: CASSQNPPGQGGETQYF.

CDR3 residues: CRPRSTYEQYF. The CDR3, as DNA: TGCAGACCTCGCTCGACCTACGAGCAGTACTTC. This chain joins TRBV20-1 and TRBJ2-7; D uncertain. The CDR3 is 11 amino acids. Germline CDR1 is DFQATT and CDR2 is SNEGSKA (reference sequence).

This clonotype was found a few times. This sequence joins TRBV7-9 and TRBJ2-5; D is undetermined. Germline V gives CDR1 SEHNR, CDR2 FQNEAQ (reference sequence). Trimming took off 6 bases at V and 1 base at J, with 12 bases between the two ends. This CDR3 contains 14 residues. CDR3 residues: CASSLSHSQETQYF. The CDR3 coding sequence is TGTGCCAGCAGTCTCTCGCACAGCCAAGAGACCCAGTACTTC.

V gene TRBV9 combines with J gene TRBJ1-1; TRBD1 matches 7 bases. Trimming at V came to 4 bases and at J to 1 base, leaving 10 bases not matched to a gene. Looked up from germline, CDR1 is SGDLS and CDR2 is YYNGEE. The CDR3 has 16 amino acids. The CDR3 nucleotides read TGTGCCAGCAGCCCTATAGGACAGGCGGGGAACACTGAAGCTTTCTTT. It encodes CASSPIGQAGNTEAFF.

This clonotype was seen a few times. In nucleotides, the CDR3 is TGCGCCAGCAGCCCCCAAGCGGGAGTAGAGACCCAGTACTTC. This encodes CASSPQAGVETQYF. This chain uses TRBV4-1 with TRBJ2-5; TRBD2 matches at 8 bases. CDR3 size: 14 residues. The germline V gene has CDR1 MGHRA and CDR2 YSYEKL. V gave up 4 bases and J gave up 4 bases; unmatched junction bases: 5.

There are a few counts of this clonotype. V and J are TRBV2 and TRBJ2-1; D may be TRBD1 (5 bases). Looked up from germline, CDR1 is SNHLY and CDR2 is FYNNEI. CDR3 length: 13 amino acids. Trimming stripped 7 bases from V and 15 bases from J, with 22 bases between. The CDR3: CASIPAKTRESFF. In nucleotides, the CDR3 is TGTGCCAGCATTCCGGCGAAGACCAGGGAATCGTTCTTC.

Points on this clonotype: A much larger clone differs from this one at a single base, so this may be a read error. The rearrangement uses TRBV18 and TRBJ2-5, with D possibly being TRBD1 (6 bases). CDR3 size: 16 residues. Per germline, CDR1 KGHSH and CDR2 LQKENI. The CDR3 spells CASSRGQSGDQETQCF. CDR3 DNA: TGTGCCAGCTCAAGAGGACAGAGTGGGGACCAAGAGACCCAGTGCTTC.

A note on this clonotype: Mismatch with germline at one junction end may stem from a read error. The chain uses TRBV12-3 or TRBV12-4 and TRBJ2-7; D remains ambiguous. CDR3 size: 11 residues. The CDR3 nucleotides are TGTGCCAGCAGCTCTAGATTCTCTTGGTTCTTC. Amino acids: CASSSRFSWFF.

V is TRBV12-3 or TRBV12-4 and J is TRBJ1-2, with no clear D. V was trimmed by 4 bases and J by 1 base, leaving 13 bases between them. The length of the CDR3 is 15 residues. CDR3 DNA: TGTGCCAGCAGTTCCACGCGGGGAATTAACTATGGCTACACCTTC. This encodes CASSSTRGINYGYTF.

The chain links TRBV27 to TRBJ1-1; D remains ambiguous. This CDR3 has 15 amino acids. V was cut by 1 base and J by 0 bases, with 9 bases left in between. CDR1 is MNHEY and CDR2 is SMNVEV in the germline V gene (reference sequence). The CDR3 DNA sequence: TGTGCCAGCAGTTTATTCGGGCAGATGAACACTGAAGCTTTCTTT. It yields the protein CASSLFGQMNTEAFF.

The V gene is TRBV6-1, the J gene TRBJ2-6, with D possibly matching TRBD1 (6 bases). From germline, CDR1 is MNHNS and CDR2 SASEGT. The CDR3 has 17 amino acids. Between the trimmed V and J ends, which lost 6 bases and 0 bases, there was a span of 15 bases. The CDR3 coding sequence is TGTGCCAGCAGCAAGCTCGGACAGATCTCTGGGGCCAACGTCCTGACTTTC. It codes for CASSKLGQISGANVLTF.

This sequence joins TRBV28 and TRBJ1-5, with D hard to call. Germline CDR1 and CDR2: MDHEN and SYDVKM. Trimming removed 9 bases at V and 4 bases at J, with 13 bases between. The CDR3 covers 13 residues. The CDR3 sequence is CASRSEGNQPQHF. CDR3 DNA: TGTGCCAGTCGGTCTGAGGGAAATCAGCCCCAGCATTTT.

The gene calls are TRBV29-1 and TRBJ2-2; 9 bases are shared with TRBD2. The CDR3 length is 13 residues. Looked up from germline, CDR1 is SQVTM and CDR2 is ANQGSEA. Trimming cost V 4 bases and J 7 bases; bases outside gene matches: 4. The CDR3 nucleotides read TGCAGCGTTGGAGTAGCGGGGGTCGGGGAGCTGTTTTTT. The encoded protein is CSVGVAGVGELFF.

The CDR3 loop is CSVRALGGQFF. CDR3 DNA sequence: TGCAGCGTCCGGGCTCTTGGGGGGCAGTTCTTC. V usage is TRBV29-1 and J usage is TRBJ2-1; either TRBD1 or TRBD2 may supply D (5 bases each). This CDR3 comprises 11 residues. V lost 6 bases, J lost 12 bases, and 15 bases lay in between. The germline V gene has CDR1 SQVTM and CDR2 ANQGSEA.

In DNA, the CDR3 is TGTGCCAGCAGTTACGATGGCGGGGGGTTCGGGGAGCTGTTTTTT. As protein: CASSYDGGGFGELFF. This chain connects TRBV6-5 to TRBJ2-2, with 8 bases that match TRBD2. This CDR3 has 15 amino acids. Germline CDR1 MNHEY, CDR2 SVGAGI. Unmatched junction bases numbered 6, after V lost 2 bases and J lost 7 bases.

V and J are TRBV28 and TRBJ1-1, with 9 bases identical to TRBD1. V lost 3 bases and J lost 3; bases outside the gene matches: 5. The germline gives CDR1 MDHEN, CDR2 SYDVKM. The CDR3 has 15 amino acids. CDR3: CASSLPGTGYTEAFF. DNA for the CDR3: TGTGCCAGCAGTTTGCCCGGGACAGGGTACACTGAAGCTTTCTTT.

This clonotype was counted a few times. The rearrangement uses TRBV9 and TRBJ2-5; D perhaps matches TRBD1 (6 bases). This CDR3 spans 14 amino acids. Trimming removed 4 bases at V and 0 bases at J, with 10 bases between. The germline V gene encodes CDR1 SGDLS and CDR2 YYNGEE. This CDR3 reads CASSKTGYQETQYF. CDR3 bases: TGTGCCAGCAGCAAAACAGGGTACCAAGAGACCCAGTACTTC.

For the CDR3, the DNA is TGTGCCAGCAGCCCCGACCCGGGGACTGAAGCTTTCTTT. Its translation: CASSPDPGTEAFF. The chain has TRBV11-2 and TRBJ1-1; D is unresolved. The CDR3 contains 13 residues. V lost 5 bases, J lost 5 bases, and 12 bases lay in between. Germline CDR1 and CDR2: SGHAT and FQNNGV.

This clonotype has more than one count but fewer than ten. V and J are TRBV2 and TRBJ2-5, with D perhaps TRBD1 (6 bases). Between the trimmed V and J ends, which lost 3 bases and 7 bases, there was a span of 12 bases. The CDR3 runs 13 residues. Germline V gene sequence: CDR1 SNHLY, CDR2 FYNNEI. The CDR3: CASSDHRVTTQYF. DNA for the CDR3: TGTGCCAGCAGTGATCACAGGGTAACGACCCAGTACTTC.

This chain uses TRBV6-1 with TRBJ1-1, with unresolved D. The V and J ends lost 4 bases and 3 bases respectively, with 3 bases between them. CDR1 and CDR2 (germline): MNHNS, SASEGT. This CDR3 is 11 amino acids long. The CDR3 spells CASSAYTEAFF. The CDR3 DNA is TGTGCCAGCAGTGCTTACACTGAAGCTTTCTTT.

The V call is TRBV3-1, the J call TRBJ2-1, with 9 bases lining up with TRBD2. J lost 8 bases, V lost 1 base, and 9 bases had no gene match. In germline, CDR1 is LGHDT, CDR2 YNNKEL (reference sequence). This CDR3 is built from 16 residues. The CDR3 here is CASSQGRREGLHEQFF. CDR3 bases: TGTGCCAGCAGCCAAGGCCGGCGGGAGGGCCTTCATGAGCAGTTCTTC.